These 3 T cell receptor beta chains were sequenced from one sample in a study of T-cell reconstitution after alpha-beta-depleted transplantation in children. Library preparation (for TCRbeta) was performed with unique molecular identifiers. Using its own MiXCR run on the PCR reads, TCRdb lists one record per CDR3 protein. Of approximately 99,000 distinct CDR3 sequences in the sample, approximately 6.6% are singletons; the top ten hold roughly 20%. Here the sequenced sample was PBMCs, mostly from graft donor cells, taken 360 days after TCRalphabeta/CD19-depleted stem cell transplant. The source of these receptors is a male patient between 2 and 10 years old who had a stem cell transplant for acute lymphoblastic leukemia, so the T cells may come from the graft donor.

This clonotype was detected many times. This chain joins TRBV20-1 and TRBJ2-1, with TRBD2 matching over 11 bases. Germline V gene data show CDR1 as DFQATT and CDR2 as SNEGSKA (reference sequence). The CDR3 runs 16 residues. Trimming removed 3 bases from V and 6 bases from J; junction bases left unmatched: 10. The CDR3 here is CSARSYLAGGPNEQFF. The CDR3 nucleotides are TGCAGTGCTAGGTCTTATCTAGCGGGGGGCCCCAATGAGCAGTTCTTC.

This clonotype showed up many times. J is TRBJ2-1 and V is TRBV28; 9 nucleotides agree with TRBD2. Trimming removed 0 bases from V and 7 bases from J; junction bases left unmatched: 7. The CDR3 has 16 amino acids. Germline V gene lookup returns CDR1 MDHEN and CDR2 SYDVKM. The CDR3 region has the DNA TGTGCCAGCAGTTTATGGGGCGGGGGGGTTACAAATGAGCAGTTCTTC. Translated: CASSLWGGGVTNEQFF.

This clonotype was counted ten times or more. The chain uses TRBV29-1 and TRBJ1-2, with TRBD1 matching 9 bases. Germline CDR1 is SQVTM and CDR2 is ANQGSEA. V was clipped by 6 bases and J by 5 bases; unmatched bases: 10. CDR3 length equals 14 residues. CDR3 DNA: TGCAGCGTGGAGCACCGGGACAGGGTATATGGCTACACCTTC. It specifies CSVEHRDRVYGYTF.